This T cell receptor beta chain was retrieved from a study of control samples from healthy donors and cancer patients. Clones were read by immunoSEQ multiplex PCR, and TCRdb kept only the in-frame ones, dropping some. The table has approximately 80,000 clones, around 91% seen once; the top ten hold approximately 14%. Germline-derived CDR1 and CDR2 are SQVTM and ANQGSEA. J lost 5 bases, V lost 4 bases, and 5 bases had no gene match. The length of the CDR3 is 14 residues. The TCR sequence derives from a man in his thirties or forties in good health. This chain connects TRBV29-1 to TRBJ1-5; 10 positions agree with TRBD1. Sample: blood. Here the CDR3 DNA reads TGCAGCGTTGCGACAGGGGGCGCGGATCAGCCCCAGCATTTT. Protein sequence: CSVATGGADQPQHF.